The present T cell receptor (beta chain) was sequenced within a study of regulatory T cells in long-lasting Graves disease. For the study at large: For under 3 months, newly diagnosed Graves' patients had been taking antithyroid drugs. Study-wide results and limits: Persistent patients shared more public clonotypes (about 2,600) than new patients (about 1,000). When disease was persistent, TRBV28, TRBJ1-2 and TRBJ2-5 were the favored segments.

The time point: newly diagnosed GD, antithyroid drugs for less than 3 months. The authors made the TCR library using RNA they extracted from PBMCs. J was trimmed by 6 bases and V by 7 bases; bases with no gene match: 18. Germline loops: CDR1 DFQATT, CDR2 SNEGSKA (reference sequence). The CDR3 covers 16 residues. According to the study, TCR beta libraries were built with iRepertoire HTBI primers and CDR3-region Arm-PCR. TCRdb reanalysed the multiplex PCR reads using MiXCR and keeps one entry per CDR3 protein. The sample includes roughly 610,000 distinct CDR3 sequences, 15% to 20% of them seen just once. Regarding this clonotype: Its antigen is as yet unknown.

These data also featured in a second study, about T cells in Graves' hyperthyroidism and ophthalmopathy. That paper notes: The model forecast ophthalmopathy, anticipating it by a median about 7 months before onset.

The V call is TRBV20-1, the J call TRBJ2-1; 7 positions agree with TRBD2. This sample comprised peripheral blood mononuclear cells (PBMCs), obtained at new diagnosis, from a patient treated with antithyroid drugs. The receptor's source is a woman under 40 with Graves disease. CDR3 sequence: CSVRKGPVAGVNEQFF. DNA of the CDR3: TGCAGTGTACGAAAAGGGCCGGTGGCGGGAGTCAATGAGCAGTTCTTC.